This T cell receptor (beta chain) emerged from a study of OX40 agonist ivuxolimab in advanced cancers. Study summary: Patients received ivuxolimab, an intravenous treatment, every 2 weeks at 0.01 to 10 mg/kg. Study outcomes and limitations: At 0.1 to 3.0 mg/kg, CD4+ and CD8+ blood T cells expanded clonally by week 6. In the expanded peripheral T cells, antigen specificity was never determined. On average, CD8+ T cells had more expanded clones than CD4+.

As to this clone: Its antigen is unknown.

The repertoire was sequenced with immunoSEQ multiplex PCR; TCRdb's copy has only in-frame clones and lacks some. This sample has tens of thousands of clones, with about 89% found just once. The receptor comes from an adult with an advanced solid tumor such as melanoma, head and neck, liver or kidney cancer. This sample comprised CD4+ or CD8+ T cells sorted from blood, obtained in a trial of the OX40 agonist ivuxolimab.

The CDR3 loop is CASSPTRYTDTQYF. In nucleotides, the CDR3 is TGTGCCAGCAGCCCCACGAGATACACAGATACGCAGTATTTT. The V gene is TRBV2, the J gene TRBJ2-3; D unresolved. Trimming removed 6 bases from V and 2 bases from J, with 12 bases in between. From germline, CDR1 is SNHLY and CDR2 FYNNEI. This CDR3 spans 14 amino acids.